This TCR beta chain derives from a study of T-cell reconstitution after alpha-beta-depleted transplantation in children. Molecular barcoding with unique molecular identifiers was used for the TCRbeta library. MiXCR, run by TCRdb on the PCR reads, gives a single entry per CDR3 protein. The data contain fewer than 700,000 distinct CDR3 sequences, under 30% of them singletons. General study results and limits: About two months after transplant, alpha-beta T cells reportedly came from several hundred expanded graft clones. Some patients showed high day-60 TCRbeta diversity, which derived from surviving recipient T cells and thymic progenitors. At the one-year point after transplant, T-cell counts and TCRbeta diversity were found to come mostly from T cells that had been newly produced.

Many counts were recorded for this clonotype. Its antigen is as yet unknown. The CDR3 contains 13 residues. Germline loops: CDR1 MNHEY, CDR2 SVGEGT. Trimming took off 0 bases at V and 7 bases at J, with 6 bases between the two ends. This clonotype originated in a boy in the first two years of life who had a stem cell transplant for acute myeloid leukemia, so the T cells may come from the graft donor. The sample was PBMCs, mostly from graft donor cells, taken 360 days after TCRalphabeta/CD19-depleted stem cell transplant. The gene calls are TRBV6-2 or TRBV6-3 and TRBJ2-2, with D unclear. The CDR3 loop is CASSYSKVGELFF. In DNA form, the CDR3 reads TGTGCCAGCAGTTACTCGAAAGTCGGGGAGCTGTTTTTT.